This TCR beta chain was captured in a study of human T cells and chemical hapten exposure. The sample's time point: healthy volunteer bleed at 2 weeks. The study extracted total RNA from unfractionated whole blood. Whole-study findings and limits: Sensitization with DPC brought no change to TCRs above 1 in 1000 in frequency.

As concerns this clonotype: Its antigen is not identified.

The V and J ends lost 1 base and 1 base respectively, with 5 bases between them. The CDR3 covers 13 residues. The germline V gene encodes CDR1 SNHLY and CDR2 FYNNEI. Unique molecular identifiers were attached to individual cDNA molecules during library preparation. Methods used by the authors: Sample TCR totals centred on a median of around 93,000, ranging roughly 20,000 to 750,000. TCRdb analysed the RACE reads with MiXCR anew, one entry per CDR3 protein. V and J calls and clone size were set by TCRdb, not the authors. The table records 130,000 or so distinct CDR3 sequences, 8.5% to 9.5% of them present only once.

This clonotype was obtained from a male donor in good health. Some clones in this sample may be carry-over from other donors' samples. The chain couples TRBV2 to TRBJ2-7, with D unresolved. Sample: whole blood. The CDR3, as DNA: TGTGCCAGCAGTGAAGGGCCGTCCTACGAGCAGTACTTC. This gives the protein CASSEGPSYEQYF.